Shown below are 12 T cell receptor beta chains from a single sample sequenced in a study of cytomegalovirus exposure and HLA in healthy donors. Here immunoSEQ multiplex PCR was the method, and the copy in TCRdb shows in-frame clones only, minus some. Of about 190,000 clones in the sample, roughly 84% were seen once. Sample: PBMCs. The receptors originated from a man between 18 and 35 years old in good health and CMV-seropositive.

The chain carries TRBV27 and TRBJ2-1; tentative D call: TRBD1 (6 bases). V gave up 5 bases and J gave up 0 bases, with 11 bases separating them. Germline loops: CDR1 MNHEY, CDR2 SMNVEV (reference sequence). The CDR3 contains 15 residues. The CDR3 nucleotides are TGTGCCAGCAGTCAGGGGCCCAGCTCCTACAATGAGCAGTTCTTC. Its protein is CASSQGPSSYNEQFF.

This sequence joins TRBV29-1 and TRBJ2-6; D gene ambiguous. The germline V gene encodes CDR1 SQVTM and CDR2 ANQGSEA. V dropped 3 bases and J dropped 1 base, with 4 bases sitting between them. CDR3 length: 13 amino acids. This CDR3 is CSVDLSGANVLTF. CDR3 in DNA: TGCAGCGTTGATCTATCTGGGGCCAACGTCCTGACTTTC.

V usage is TRBV5-8 and J usage is TRBJ2-4; 7 bases agree with TRBD2. V lost 4 bases to trimming and J lost 5 bases; unmatched junction nucleotides: 6. The germline CDR1 and CDR2 sequences are SGHTS and YDEGEE. CDR3 length equals 14 residues. The CDR3 sequence: CASSPGGWENIQYF. CDR3 bases: TGTGCCAGCAGCCCGGGGGGTTGGGAAAACATTCAGTACTTC.

The CDR3 is CASSLGLAGGQETQYF. The CDR3 nucleotides are TGTGCCAGCAGCTTAGGACTAGCGGGAGGGCAAGAGACCCAGTACTTC. The chain carries TRBV7-8 and TRBJ2-5, with 14 bases fitting TRBD2. CDR1 is SGHVS and CDR2 is FQNEAQ in the germline V gene. The CDR3 is 16 residues long. Trimming cost V 1 base and J 2 bases; bases outside gene matches: 0.

This clone appeared a single time. V gene TRBV29-1 combines with J gene TRBJ2-7; a weak D match, TRBD1 (5 bases). The germline V gene has CDR1 SQVTM and CDR2 ANQGSEA. The V gene lost 5 bases and the J gene lost 5 bases, with 13 bases spanning the gap. The CDR3 covers 12 residues. The CDR3 spells CSVLDKIHEQYF. The CDR3 region has the DNA TGCAGCGTTTTGGACAAAATCCACGAGCAGTACTTC.

V and J are TRBV5-1 and TRBJ2-7; D might be TRBD1 (6 bases). The germline V and J ends were trimmed by 6 bases and 3 bases, with 10 bases remaining between them. Germline CDR1 is SGHRS and CDR2 is YFSETQ. The CDR3 loop spans 12 amino acids. The CDR3, as DNA: TGCGCCAGCAAAGAGGACAGCTACGAGCAGTACTTC. This encodes CASKEDSYEQYF. Looking up the rest from reference TRBV5-1 and TRBJ2-7 gives the full variable domain: KAGVTQTPRYLIKTRGQQVTLSCSPISGHRSVSWYQQTPGQGLQFLFEYFSETQRNKGNFPGRFSGRQFSNSRSEMNVSTLELGDSALYLCASKEDSYEQYFGPGTRLTVT.

This chain joins TRBV2 and TRBJ2-4; D is ambiguous. Germline loops: CDR1 SNHLY, CDR2 FYNNEI. The CDR3 runs to 11 residues. V lost 7 bases, J lost 3 bases, and 4 bases lay in between. In nucleotides, the CDR3 is TGTGCCAGCAACGGCAAAAACATTCAGTACTTC. It encodes CASNGKNIQYF.

The chain recombines TRBV7-2 with TRBJ2-7; 7 nucleotides agree with TRBD1. V was pared by 5 bases and J by 6 bases, with 7 bases of the junction left unmatched. The CDR3 sequence is 13 residues long. The V gene's germline CDR1 is SGHTA and CDR2 FQGNSA. The CDR3 DNA follows: TGTGCCAGCAGCCTAGACAGGGATCGCGAGCAGTACTTC. It is translated as CASSLDRDREQYF.

The rearrangement uses TRBV5-1 and TRBJ2-1; a possible D gene is TRBD2 (6 bases). V was clipped by 3 bases and J by 0 bases, with 10 bases between them. Germline V lookup: CDR1 SGHRS, CDR2 YFSETQ. The CDR3 totals 15 residues. The CDR3 is CASSSSTSSYNEQFF. As DNA, the CDR3 is TGCGCCAGCAGCTCTTCGACTAGCTCCTACAATGAGCAGTTCTTC.

This clone was seen a single time. This sequence joins TRBV2 and TRBJ2-1; 7 bases agree with TRBD2. Losses at the gene ends were 6 bases for V and 2 bases for J; bases not matched to a gene: 7. In germline, CDR1 is SNHLY, CDR2 FYNNEI. CDR3 length equals 15 residues. CDR3 region: CASRRGGRPYNEQFF. CDR3 coding DNA: TGTGCCAGCAGAAGGGGCGGGAGACCCTACAATGAGCAGTTCTTC.

The chain employs TRBV30 and TRBJ2-7; TRBD1 agrees at 8 bases. V shed 4 bases and J 0 bases; nucleotides not matched to a gene: 5. CDR1 and CDR2 from the germline V gene are GTSNPN and SVGIG (reference sequence). The CDR3 length is 14 residues. The CDR3, as DNA: TGTGCCTGGAACACAGGGGGGAGCTCCTACGAGCAGTACTTC. It translates to CAWNTGGSSYEQYF.

This chain joins TRBV27 and TRBJ2-7; TRBD1 matches 8 bases. This CDR3 has 14 amino acids. CDR1 and CDR2 from the germline V gene are MNHEY and SMNVEV (reference sequence). V shed 2 bases, J shed 3 bases, and the junction held 3 bases outside the gene matches. The CDR3 protein is CASSLPGTGYEQYF. DNA for the CDR3: TGTGCCAGCAGTTTACCCGGGACAGGCTACGAGCAGTACTTC.